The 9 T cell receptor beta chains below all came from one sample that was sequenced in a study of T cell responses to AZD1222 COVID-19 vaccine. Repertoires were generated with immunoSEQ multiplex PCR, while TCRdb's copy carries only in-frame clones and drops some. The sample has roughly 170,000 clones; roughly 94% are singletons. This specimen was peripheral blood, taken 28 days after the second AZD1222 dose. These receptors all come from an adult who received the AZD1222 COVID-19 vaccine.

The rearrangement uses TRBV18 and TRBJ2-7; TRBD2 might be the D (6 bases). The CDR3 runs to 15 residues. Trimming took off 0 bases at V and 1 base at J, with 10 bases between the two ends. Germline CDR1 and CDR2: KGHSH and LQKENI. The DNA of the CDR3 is TGTGCCAGCTCACCACCCAAGGGAGGATCCTACGAGCAGTACTTC. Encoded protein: CASSPPKGGSYEQYF.

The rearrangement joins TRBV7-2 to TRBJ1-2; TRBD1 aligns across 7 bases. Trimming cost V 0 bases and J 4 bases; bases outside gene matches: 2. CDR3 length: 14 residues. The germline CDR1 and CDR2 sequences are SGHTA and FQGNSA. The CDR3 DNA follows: TGTGCCAGCAGCTTAGCAGGGACAGCCTATGGCTACACCTTC. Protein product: CASSLAGTAYGYTF.

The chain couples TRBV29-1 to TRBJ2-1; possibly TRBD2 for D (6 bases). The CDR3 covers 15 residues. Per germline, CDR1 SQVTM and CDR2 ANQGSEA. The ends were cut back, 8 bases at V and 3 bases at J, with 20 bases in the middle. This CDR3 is CSPCLPGLNYNEQFF. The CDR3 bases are TGCAGCCCTTGTCTACCGGGACTTAACTACAATGAGCAGTTCTTC.

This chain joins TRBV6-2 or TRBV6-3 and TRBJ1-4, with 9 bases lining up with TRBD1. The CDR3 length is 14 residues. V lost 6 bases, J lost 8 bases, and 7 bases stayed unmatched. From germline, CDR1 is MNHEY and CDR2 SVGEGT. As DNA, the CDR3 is TGTGCCAGCAGCCTACAGGGGGCGAAAGAAAAACTGTTTTTT. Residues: CASSLQGAKEKLFF.

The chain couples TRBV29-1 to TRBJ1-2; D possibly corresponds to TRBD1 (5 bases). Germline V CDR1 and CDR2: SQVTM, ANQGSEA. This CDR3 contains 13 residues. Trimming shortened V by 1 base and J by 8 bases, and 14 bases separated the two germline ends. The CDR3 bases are TGCAGCGTTGAAGGGGGCGAGGTTGACGGCTACACCTTC. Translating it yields CSVEGGEVDGYTF.

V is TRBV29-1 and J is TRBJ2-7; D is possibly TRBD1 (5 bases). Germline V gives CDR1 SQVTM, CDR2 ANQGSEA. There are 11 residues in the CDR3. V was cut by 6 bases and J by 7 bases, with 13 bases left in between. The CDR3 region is CSVPRVWEQYF. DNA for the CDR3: TGCAGCGTCCCCAGGGTCTGGGAGCAGTACTTC.

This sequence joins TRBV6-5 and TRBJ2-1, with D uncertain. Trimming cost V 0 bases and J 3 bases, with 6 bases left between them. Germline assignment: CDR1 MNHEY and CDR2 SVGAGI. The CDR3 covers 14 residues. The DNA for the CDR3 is TGTGCCAGCAGTTACTCCGTAGACTACAATGAGCAGTTCTTC. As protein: CASSYSVDYNEQFF.

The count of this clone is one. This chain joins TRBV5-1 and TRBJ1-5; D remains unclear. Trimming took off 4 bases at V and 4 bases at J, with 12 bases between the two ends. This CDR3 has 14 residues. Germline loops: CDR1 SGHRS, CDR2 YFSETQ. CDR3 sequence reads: CASSPGQPNQPQHF. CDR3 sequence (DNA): TGCGCCAGCAGCCCCGGGCAGCCAAATCAGCCCCAGCATTTT. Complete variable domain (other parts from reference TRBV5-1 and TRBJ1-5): KAGVTQTPRYLIKTRGQQVTLSCSPISGHRSVSWYQQTPGQGLQFLFEYFSETQRNKGNFPGRFSGRQFSNSRSEMNVSTLELGDSALYLCASSPGQPNQPQHFGDGTRLSIL.

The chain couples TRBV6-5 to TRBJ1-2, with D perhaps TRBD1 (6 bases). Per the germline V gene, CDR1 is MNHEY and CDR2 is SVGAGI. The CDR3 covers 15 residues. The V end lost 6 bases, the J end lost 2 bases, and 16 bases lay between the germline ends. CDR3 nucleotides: TGTGCCAGCAGCATCAACAGGGACCGGAACTATGGCTACACCTTC. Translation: CASSINRDRNYGYTF.